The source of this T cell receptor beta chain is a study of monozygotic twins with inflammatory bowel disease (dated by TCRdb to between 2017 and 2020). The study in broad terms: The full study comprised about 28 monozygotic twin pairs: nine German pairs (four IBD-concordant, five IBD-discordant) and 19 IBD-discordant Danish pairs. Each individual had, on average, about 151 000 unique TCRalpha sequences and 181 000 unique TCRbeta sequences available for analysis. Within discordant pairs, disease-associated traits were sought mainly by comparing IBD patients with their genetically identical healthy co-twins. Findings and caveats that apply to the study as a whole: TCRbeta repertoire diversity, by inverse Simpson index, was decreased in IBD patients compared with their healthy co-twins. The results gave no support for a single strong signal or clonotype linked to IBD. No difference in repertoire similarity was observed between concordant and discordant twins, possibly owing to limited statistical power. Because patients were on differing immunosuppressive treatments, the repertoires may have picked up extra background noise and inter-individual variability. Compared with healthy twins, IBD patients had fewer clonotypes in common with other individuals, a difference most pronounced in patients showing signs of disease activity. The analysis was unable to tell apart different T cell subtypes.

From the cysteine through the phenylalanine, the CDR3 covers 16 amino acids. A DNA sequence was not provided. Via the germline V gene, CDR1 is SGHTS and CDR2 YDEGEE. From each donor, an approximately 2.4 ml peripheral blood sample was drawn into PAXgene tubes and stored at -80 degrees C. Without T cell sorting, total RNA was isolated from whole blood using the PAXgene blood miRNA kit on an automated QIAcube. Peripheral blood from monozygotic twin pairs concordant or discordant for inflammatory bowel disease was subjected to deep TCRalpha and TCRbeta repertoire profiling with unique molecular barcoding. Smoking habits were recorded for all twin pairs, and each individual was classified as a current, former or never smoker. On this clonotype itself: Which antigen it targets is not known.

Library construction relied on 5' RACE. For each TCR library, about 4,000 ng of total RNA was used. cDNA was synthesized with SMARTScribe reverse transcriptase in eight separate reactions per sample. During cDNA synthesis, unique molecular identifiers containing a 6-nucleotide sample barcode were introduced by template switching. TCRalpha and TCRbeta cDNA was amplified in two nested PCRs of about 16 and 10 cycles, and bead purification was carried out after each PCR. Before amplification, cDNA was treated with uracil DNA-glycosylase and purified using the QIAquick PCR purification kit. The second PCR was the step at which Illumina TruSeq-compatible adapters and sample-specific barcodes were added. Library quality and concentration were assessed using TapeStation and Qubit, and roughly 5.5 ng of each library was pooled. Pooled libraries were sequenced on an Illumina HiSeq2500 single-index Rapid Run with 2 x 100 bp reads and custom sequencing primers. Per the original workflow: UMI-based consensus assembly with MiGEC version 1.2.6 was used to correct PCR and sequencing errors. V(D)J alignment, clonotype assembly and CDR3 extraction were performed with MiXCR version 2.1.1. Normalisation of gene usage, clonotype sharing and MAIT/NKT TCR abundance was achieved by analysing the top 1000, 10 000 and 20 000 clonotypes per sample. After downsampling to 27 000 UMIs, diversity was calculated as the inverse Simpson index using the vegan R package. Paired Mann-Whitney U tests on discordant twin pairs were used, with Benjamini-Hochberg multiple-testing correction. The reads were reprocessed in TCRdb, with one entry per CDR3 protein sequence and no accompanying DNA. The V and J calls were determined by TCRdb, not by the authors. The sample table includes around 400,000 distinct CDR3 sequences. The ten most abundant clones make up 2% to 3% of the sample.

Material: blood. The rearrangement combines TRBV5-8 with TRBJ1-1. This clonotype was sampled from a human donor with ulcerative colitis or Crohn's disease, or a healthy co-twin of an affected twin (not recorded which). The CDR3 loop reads CASSLGASRPNTEAFF. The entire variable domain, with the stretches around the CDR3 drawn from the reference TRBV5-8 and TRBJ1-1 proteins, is EAGVTQSPTHLIKTRGQQATLRCSPISGHTSVYWYQQALGLGLQFLLWYDEGEERNRGNFPPRFSGRQFPNYSSELNVNALELEDSALYLCASSLGASRPNTEAFFGQGTRLTVV.